The source of this T cell receptor (beta chain) is a study of cytomegalovirus exposure and HLA in healthy donors. The PCR employed 60 Vbeta primers together with 13 Jbeta primers. The protocol was immunoSEQ multiplex PCR, while the TCRdb copy is restricted to in-frame clones and leaves out a portion. The sample records about 62,000 clones, more than 70% being singletons. Whole-study results and caveats: An analysis was carried out later, and it reportedly showed fewer N-insertions in an Asian-associated ancestry cluster than the approximately 670-donor mean. One cluster of highly shared sequence variants probably arose as a sequencing artifact.

The ends lost 6 bases at V and 7 bases at J; junction bases unmatched: 8. This CDR3 region has 14 residues. Germline V gene sequence: CDR1 MNHNY, CDR2 SVGAGI (reference sequence). Notes on this clone: Its cognate antigen is unknown.

This rearrangement joins TRBV6-6 to TRBJ1-5; 8 nucleotides match TRBD1. The sequencing input was PBMCs. The receptor was derived from a man between 18 and 29 years old in good health and CMV-seronegative. This CDR3 reads CASSRDRSWQPQHF. CDR3 in DNA: TGTGCCAGCAGCCGGGACAGGTCATGGCAGCCCCAGCATTTT.